Listed below are T cell receptor beta chains from one sample, sequenced in a study of shared clonotypes between healthy human individuals. Using immunoSEQ multiplex PCR, the repertoire was profiled, and TCRdb retains in-frame clones only, with some absent. The sample holds a few hundred thousand clones, 80% to 90% seen once. The source material was memory CD8+ T cells sorted from blood. These TCRs come from a man between 18 and 29 years old in good health. Each CDR3 is given with its conserved first and last residue. D genes are given only for firm matches. Not every row has a clone size; where given, it reads once, few, many or a size class.

CDR3aa	CDR3nt	j_gene	d_gene	v_gene	abundance
CASSGQGGETQYF	TGTGCCAGCAGTGGACAGGGAGGGGAGACCCAGTACTTC	TRBJ2-5	NA	TRBV11-3	NA
CASSAGQTSGYTF	TGTGCCAGCAGTGCTGGACAGACGAGCGGCTACACCTTC	TRBJ1-2	NA	TRBV6-5	once
CASSLAGSLISGNTIYF	TGCGCCAGCAGCTTGGCCGGGTCTCTAATCTCTGGAAACACCATATATTTT	TRBJ1-3	NA	TRBV5-1	NA
CASGERWGGKNIQYF	TGTGCCAGCGGCGAACGGTGGGGAGGCAAAAACATTCAGTACTTC	TRBJ2-4	NA	TRBV28	NA
CASTGPGRGEYEQYF	TGTGCCAGCACCGGTCCGGGACGGGGGGAATACGAGCAGTACTTC	TRBJ2-7	TRBD2	TRBV28	NA
CASSHTDWEEQYF	TGCGCCAGCAGCCACACCGACTGGGAAGAGCAGTACTTC	TRBJ2-7	NA	TRBV4-1	few
CAISESASYEQYF	TGTGCCATCAGTGAGAGTGCCTCCTACGAGCAGTACTTC	TRBJ2-7	NA	TRBV10-3	NA
CASRDRGALGGYTF	TGTGCCAGCAGAGACAGGGGAGCCCTGGGGGGCTACACCTTC	TRBJ1-2	TRBD1	TRBV13	NA
CASSRSGTPTRNEQFF	TGTGCCAGCAGTCGCTCCGGGACGCCGACCCGTAATGAGCAGTTCTTC	TRBJ2-1	NA	TRBV7-9	NA
CASSPSGSLHEQYF	TGTGCCAGCAGTCCAAGCGGGAGTCTCCACGAGCAGTACTTC	TRBJ2-7	TRBD2	TRBV27	NA
CASSWAGFTYGYTF	TGTGCCAGCAGCTGGGCAGGGTTTACCTATGGCTACACCTTC	TRBJ1-2	NA	TRBV5-8	NA
CASSPPHGELFF	TGTGCCAGCAGCCCGCCCCACGGGGAGCTGTTTTTT	TRBJ2-2	NA	TRBV11-2	NA
CASTQPVADPNEQFF	TGTGCCAGCACCCAGCCCGTAGCGGACCCTAATGAGCAGTTCTTC	TRBJ2-1	NA	TRBV7-8	NA
CARGLDSGELFF	TGTGCCCGAGGACTAGACAGCGGGGAGCTGTTTTTT	TRBJ2-2	TRBD2	TRBV30	once
CASSQDVGGTNGYTF	TGTGCCAGCAGCCAAGACGTAGGGGGGACAAATGGCTACACCTTC	TRBJ1-2	NA	TRBV7-6	NA
CASSPAGSYEQYF	TGTGCCAGCTCACCCGCAGGGTCCTACGAGCAGTACTTC	TRBJ2-7	NA	TRBV2	NA
CASSYQGSYNEQFF	TGTGCCAGCAGTTACCAAGGTTCTTACAATGAGCAGTTCTTC	TRBJ2-1	NA	TRBV6-5	NA
CASTPRGTDTQYF	TGTGCCAGCACCCCCAGGGGGACAGATACGCAGTATTTT	TRBJ2-3	TRBD1	TRBV2	NA
CASSRGPLHYNEQFF	TGTGCCAGCAGCCGAGGGCCGTTGCACTACAATGAGCAGTTCTTC	TRBJ2-1	NA	TRBV7-9	NA
CASSILRHGWYEQYF	TGTGCCAGCAGTATTCTCCGTCATGGGTGGTACGAGCAGTACTTC	TRBJ2-7	NA	TRBV28	NA
CAISESGGSVRNEQFF	TGTGCCATCAGTGAGTCGGGGGGGTCTGTGCGCAATGAGCAGTTCTTC	TRBJ2-1	TRBD2	TRBV10-3	NA
CASSLGQAAYEQYF	TGTGCCAGCAGCTTGGGACAGGCCGCCTACGAGCAGTACTTC	TRBJ2-7	NA	TRBV5-6	NA
CASSLGPQPPETQYF	TGTGCCAGCAGCCTGGGACCCCAACCCCCAGAGACCCAGTACTTC	TRBJ2-5	NA	TRBV7-9	NA
CASSPSLGGETYEQYF	TGTGCCAGCAGTCCATCCTTGGGGGGGGAAACCTACGAGCAGTACTTC	TRBJ2-7	TRBD2	TRBV27	NA
CASSYGTGGTGELFF	TGTGCCAGCAGTTACGGGACAGGGGGCACCGGGGAGCTGTTTTTT	TRBJ2-2	TRBD1	TRBV6-5	NA
CASWSQQDSNQPQHF	TGTGCCAGCTGGTCCCAACAAGATAGCAATCAGCCCCAGCATTTT	TRBJ1-5	NA	TRBV6-5	NA
CASSYGTSGGPKSDTQYF	TGTGCCAGCAGCTACGGGACTAGCGGGGGGCCCAAGTCAGATACGCAGTATTTT	TRBJ2-3	NA	TRBV21-1	NA
CASRPSRPTAQYF	TGTGCCAGCAGGCCTAGCAGGCCGACGGCGCAGTATTTT	TRBJ2-3	NA	TRBV6-5	NA
CASSRPDPVTGANSPLHF	TGTGCCAGCAGTCGTCCGGATCCTGTTACAGGGGCCAATTCACCCCTCCACTTT	TRBJ1-6	TRBD1	TRBV5-4	NA
CASSYGGLDEQFF	TGTGCCAGCAGTTACGGTGGGCTTGATGAGCAGTTCTTC	TRBJ2-1	NA	TRBV6-5	NA
CASRDGNSPLHF	TGTGCCAGCAGGGATGGGAATTCACCCCTCCACTTT	TRBJ1-6	NA	TRBV2	NA
CAGQYKSRSRNTEAFF	TGCGCCGGACAATATAAGAGCAGGAGTAGGAACACTGAAGCTTTCTTT	TRBJ1-1	NA	TRBV5-1	NA
CASSLRQASSYNSPLHF	TGTGCCAGCAGTTTGCGACAGGCTAGCTCCTATAATTCACCCCTCCACTTT	TRBJ1-6	NA	TRBV27	NA
CSVYSGGYTF	TGCAGCGTGTACTCAGGTGGCTACACCTTC	TRBJ1-2	NA	TRBV29-1	NA
CAISPLKRVWGNTIYF	TGTGCCATCAGTCCCCTCAAGAGGGTATGGGGAAACACCATATATTTT	TRBJ1-3	NA	TRBV10-3	NA
CASSLDPGLGWGTDTQYF	TGTGCCAGCAGCTTAGACCCGGGACTAGGATGGGGCACAGATACGCAGTATTTT	TRBJ2-3	TRBD2	TRBV7-2	NA
CASSSGTGRQPQHF	TGTGCCAGCAGTTCGGGGACAGGGCGACAGCCCCAGCATTTT	TRBJ1-5	TRBD1	TRBV28	NA
CAISKLAGGMNEQFF	TGTGCCATCAGCAAGCTAGCGGGAGGCATGAATGAGCAGTTCTTC	TRBJ2-1	TRBD2	TRBV10-3	NA
CASSLRTENYGYTF	TGTGCCAGCAGCCTCCGGACCGAAAACTATGGCTACACCTTC	TRBJ1-2	NA	TRBV7-9	NA
CASSFQESSYEQYF	TGTGCCAGCAGCTTCCAGGAGAGCTCCTACGAGCAGTACTTC	TRBJ2-7	NA	TRBV7-9	NA